This T cell receptor beta chain appears in the sequencing data of a study of early T cells in non-severe SARS-CoV-2 infection. As for the study in general: Investigators sequenced bulk RNA drawn from unsorted whole blood, and chains remained unpaired.

V lost 5 bases, J lost 4 bases, and 0 bases stayed unmatched. The CDR3 has 13 amino acids. Germline values: CDR1 SEHNR, CDR2 FQNEAQ (reference sequence). Broader study findings: Reliance on VDJdb matching favored anti-spike CD8 responses; private and CD4 specificities were missed.

This clonotype was detected only a few times. Its antigen is still unknown. Individual cDNA molecules received unique molecular identifiers. TCRdb fed the 5' RACE reads into MiXCR, producing one record per CDR3 protein. The repertoire holds 40,000 or so distinct CDR3 sequences, 5% to 5.5% seen once, with roughly 6.3% in the top ten. This receptor was identified in an adult who was a healthcare worker with PCR-confirmed SARS-CoV-2 infection or an uninfected control (not recorded which). The specimen comprised whole blood, sampled at baseline. The chain has TRBV7-9 and TRBJ2-7; TRBD2 matches 12 bases. CDR3 protein: CASSGTSGYEQYV. In DNA, the CDR3 is TGTGCCAGCAGCGGGACTAGCGGGTACGAGCAGTACGTC.